By share, the clone carrying this T cell receptor (beta chain) counts as medium-sized. The antigen remains unidentified. Patients had received no treatment of any kind before thyroid surgery. The data were obtained in a study of metastatic and nonmetastatic thyroid tumors. About the research overall: Repertoires from blood and tumor or nodule tissue of malignant and benign thyroid patients were compared. Broader study findings: Reports indicated that malignant thyroid tumors showed significantly higher TCR beta diversity than benign nodules did, in blood and tumor.

Per the authors' pipeline: The study's classifier, a distant-metastasis tool for papillary thyroid cancer, was built using CDR3 differences across clinicopathological groups. TCRdb re-called the PCR reads with MiXCR. The V and J calls were not made by the authors but by TCRdb's processing. The sample has roughly 25,000 clones, about a quarter seen once. This CDR3 comprises 13 residues. The germline V gene encodes CDR1 MNHNS and CDR2 SASEGT. The V and J ends lost 1 base and 7 bases respectively, with 8 bases between them. The sequence was obtained from a male donor with papillary thyroid cancer or a benign thyroid nodule (not recorded which). Some clones in this sample may be carry-over from other donors' samples. This chain links TRBV6-1 with TRBJ2-1, with D unresolved. The material sequenced was blood. This CDR3 reads CASSEDSWNEQFF. Here the CDR3 DNA reads TGTGCCAGCAGTGAAGATTCTTGGAATGAGCAGTTCTTC.